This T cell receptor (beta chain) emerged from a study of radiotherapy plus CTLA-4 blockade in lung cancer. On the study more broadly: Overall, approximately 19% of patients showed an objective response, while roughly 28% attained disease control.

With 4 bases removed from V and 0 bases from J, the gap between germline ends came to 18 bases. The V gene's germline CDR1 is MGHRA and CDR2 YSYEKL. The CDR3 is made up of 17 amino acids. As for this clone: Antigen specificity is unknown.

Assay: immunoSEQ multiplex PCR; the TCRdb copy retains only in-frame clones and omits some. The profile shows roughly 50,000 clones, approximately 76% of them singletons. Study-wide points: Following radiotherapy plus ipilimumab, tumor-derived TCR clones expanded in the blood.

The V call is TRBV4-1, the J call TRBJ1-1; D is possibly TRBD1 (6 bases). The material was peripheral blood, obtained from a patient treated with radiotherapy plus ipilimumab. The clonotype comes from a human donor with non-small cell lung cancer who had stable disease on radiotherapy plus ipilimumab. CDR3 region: CASSPASRGPMNTEAFF. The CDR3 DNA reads TGCGCCAGCAGCCCCGCGAGCAGGGGACCTATGAACACTGAAGCTTTCTTT.